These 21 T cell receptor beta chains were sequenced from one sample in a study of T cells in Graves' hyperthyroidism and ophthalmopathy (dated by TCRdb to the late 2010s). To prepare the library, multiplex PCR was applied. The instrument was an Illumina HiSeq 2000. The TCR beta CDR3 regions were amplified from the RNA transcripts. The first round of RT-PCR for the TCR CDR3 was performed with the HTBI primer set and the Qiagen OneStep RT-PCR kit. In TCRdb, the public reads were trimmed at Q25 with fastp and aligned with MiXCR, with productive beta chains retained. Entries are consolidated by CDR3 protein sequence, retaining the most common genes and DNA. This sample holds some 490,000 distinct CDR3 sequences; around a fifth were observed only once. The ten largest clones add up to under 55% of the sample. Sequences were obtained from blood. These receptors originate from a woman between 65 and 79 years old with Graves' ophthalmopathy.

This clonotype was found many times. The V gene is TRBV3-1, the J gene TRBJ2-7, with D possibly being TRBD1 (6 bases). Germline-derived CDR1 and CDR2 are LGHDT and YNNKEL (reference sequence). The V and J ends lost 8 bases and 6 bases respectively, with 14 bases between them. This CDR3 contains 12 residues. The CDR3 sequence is CASGHREGEQYF. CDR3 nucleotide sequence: TGTGCCAGCGGGCACAGGGAAGGCGAGCAGTACTTC.

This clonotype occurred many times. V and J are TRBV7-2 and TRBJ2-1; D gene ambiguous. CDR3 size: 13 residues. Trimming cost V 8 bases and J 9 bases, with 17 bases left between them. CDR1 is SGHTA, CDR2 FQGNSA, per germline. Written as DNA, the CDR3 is TGTGCCAGCGGAACTGGGAAGACGGGTGAGCAGTTCTTC. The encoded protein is CASGTGKTGEQFF.

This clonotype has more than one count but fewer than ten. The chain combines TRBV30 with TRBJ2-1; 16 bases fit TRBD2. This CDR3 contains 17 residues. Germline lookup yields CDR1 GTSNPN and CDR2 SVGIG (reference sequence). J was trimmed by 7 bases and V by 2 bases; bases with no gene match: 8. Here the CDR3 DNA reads TGTGCCTGGAGTCGGGGACTAGCGGGAGGGAAGGGAAATGAGCAGTTCTTC. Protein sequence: CAWSRGLAGGKGNEQFF.

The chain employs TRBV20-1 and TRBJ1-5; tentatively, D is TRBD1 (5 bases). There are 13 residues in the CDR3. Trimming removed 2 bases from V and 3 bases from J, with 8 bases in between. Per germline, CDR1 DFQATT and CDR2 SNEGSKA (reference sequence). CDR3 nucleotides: TGCAGTGCTAGATCGGGGACCAATCAGCCCCAGCATTTT. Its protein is CSARSGTNQPQHF.

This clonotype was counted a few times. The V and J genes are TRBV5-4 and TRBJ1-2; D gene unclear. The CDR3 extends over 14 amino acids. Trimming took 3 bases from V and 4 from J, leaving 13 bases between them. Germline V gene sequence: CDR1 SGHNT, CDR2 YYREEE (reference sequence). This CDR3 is CASSSPTRPYGYTF. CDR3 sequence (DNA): TGTGCCAGCAGCTCCCCGACCCGCCCCTATGGCTACACCTTC.

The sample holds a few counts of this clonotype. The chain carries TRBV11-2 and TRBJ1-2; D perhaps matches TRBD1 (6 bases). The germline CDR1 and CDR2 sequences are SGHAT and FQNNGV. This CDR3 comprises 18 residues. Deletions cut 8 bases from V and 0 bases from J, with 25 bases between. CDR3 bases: TGTGCCAGCGAGAAAGGGACGCTGGGGGCGGGAGCTAACTATGGCTACACCTTC. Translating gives CASEKGTLGAGANYGYTF.

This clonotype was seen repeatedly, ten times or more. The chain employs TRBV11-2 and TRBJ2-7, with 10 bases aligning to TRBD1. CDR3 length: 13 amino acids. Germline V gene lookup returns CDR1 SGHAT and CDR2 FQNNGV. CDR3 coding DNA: TGTGCTAGCGAGGGACAGGGGTCCTACGAGCAGTACTTC. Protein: CASEGQGSYEQYF.

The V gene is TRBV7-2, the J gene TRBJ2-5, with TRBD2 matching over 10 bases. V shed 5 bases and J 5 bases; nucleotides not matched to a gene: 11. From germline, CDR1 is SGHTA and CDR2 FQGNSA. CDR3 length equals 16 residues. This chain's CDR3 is CASSQAASGSGETQYF. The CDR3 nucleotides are TGTGCCAGCAGCCAAGCGGCTAGCGGGAGTGGCGAGACCCAGTACTTC.

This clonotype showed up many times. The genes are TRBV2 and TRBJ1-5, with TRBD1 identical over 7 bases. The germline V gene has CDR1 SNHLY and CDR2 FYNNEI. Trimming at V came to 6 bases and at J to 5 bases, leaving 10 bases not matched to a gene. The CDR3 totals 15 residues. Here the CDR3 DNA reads TGTGCCAGCAGCCTACCCCCAGGGGGGGATCAGCCCCAGCATTTT. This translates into CASSLPPGGDQPQHF.

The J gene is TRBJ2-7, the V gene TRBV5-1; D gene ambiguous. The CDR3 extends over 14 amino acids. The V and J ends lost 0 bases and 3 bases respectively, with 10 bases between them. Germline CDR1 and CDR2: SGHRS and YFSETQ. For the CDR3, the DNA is TGCGCCAGCAGCTTGGAGGTCAAGCACTACGAGCAGTACTTC. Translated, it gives CASSLEVKHYEQYF.

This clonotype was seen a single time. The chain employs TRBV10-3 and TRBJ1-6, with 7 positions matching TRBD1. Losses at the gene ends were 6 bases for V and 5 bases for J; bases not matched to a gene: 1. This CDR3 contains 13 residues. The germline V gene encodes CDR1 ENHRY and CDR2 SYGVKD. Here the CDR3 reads CAIRGQDNSPLHF. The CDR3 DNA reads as TGTGCCATCAGAGGACAGGATAATTCACCCCTCCACTTT.

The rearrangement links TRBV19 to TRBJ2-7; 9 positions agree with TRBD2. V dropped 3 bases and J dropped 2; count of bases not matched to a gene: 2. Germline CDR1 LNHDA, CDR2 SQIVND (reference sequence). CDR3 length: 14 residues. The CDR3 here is CASSMGLAPYEQYF. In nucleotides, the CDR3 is TGTGCCAGTAGTATGGGACTAGCCCCCTACGAGCAGTACTTC.

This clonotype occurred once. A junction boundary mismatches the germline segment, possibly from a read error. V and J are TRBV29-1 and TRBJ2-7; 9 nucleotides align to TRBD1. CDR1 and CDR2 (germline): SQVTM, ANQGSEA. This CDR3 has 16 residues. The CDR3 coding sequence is TGCAGCGTCCGGGACAGGGACCGGGAGGAATTCTACGAGCAGCACTTC. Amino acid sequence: CSVRDRDREEFYEQHF.

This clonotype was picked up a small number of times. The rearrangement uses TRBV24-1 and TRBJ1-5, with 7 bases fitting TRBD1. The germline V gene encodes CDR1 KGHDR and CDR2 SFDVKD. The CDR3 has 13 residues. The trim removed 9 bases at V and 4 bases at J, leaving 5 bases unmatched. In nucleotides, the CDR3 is TGTGCCACCGGGGACAGCCCTAATCAGCCCCAGCATTTT. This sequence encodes CATGDSPNQPQHF.

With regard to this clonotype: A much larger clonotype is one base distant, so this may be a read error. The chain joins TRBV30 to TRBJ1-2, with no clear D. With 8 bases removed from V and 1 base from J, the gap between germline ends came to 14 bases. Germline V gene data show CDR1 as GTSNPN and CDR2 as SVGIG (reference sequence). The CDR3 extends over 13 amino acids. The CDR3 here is CAGARGSNYGYTF. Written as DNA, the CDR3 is TGTGCCGGAGCTCGTGGCAGTAACTATGGCTACACCTTC.

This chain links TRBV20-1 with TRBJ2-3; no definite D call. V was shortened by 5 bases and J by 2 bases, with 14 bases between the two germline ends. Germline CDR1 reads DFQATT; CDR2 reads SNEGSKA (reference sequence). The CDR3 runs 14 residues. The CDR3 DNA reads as TGCAGTGCTCCGCTTTTATCGGCCACAGATACGCAGTATTTT. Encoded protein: CSAPLLSATDTQYF.

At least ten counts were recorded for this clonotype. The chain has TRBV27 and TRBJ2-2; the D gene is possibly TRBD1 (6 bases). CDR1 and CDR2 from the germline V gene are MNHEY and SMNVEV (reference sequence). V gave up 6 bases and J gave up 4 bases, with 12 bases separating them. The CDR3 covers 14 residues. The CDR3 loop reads CASRRDITTGELFF. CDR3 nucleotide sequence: TGTGCCAGCAGACGGGACATAACCACCGGGGAGCTGTTTTTT.

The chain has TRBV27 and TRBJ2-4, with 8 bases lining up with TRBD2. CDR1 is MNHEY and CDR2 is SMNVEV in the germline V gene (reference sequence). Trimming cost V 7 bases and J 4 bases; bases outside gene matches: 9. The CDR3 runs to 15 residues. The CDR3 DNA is TGTGCCAGCACCCCCCGGGGGGGAGCTAAAAACATTCAGTACTTC. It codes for CASTPRGGAKNIQYF.

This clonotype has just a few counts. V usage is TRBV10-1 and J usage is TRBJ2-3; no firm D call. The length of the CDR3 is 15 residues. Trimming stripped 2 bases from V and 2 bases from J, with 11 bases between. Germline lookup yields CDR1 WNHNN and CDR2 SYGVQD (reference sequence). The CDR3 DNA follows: TGCGCCAGCAGTGAGAGGCCAGTAGCCACAGATACGCAGTATTTT. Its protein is CASSERPVATDTQYF.

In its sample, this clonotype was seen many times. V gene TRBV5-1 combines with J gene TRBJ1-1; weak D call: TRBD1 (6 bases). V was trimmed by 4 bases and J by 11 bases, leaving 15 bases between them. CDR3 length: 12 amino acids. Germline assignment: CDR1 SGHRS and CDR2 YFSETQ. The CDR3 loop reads CASSPSDRRAFF. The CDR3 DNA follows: TGCGCCAGCAGCCCCAGTGACAGGAGGGCTTTCTTT.

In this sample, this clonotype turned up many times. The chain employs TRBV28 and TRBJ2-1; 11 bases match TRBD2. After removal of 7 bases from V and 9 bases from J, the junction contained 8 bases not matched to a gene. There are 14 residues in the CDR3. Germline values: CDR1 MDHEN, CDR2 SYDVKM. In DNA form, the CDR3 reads TGTGCCAGCACCTTAGCGGGAGGGCCTGGTGAGCAGTTCTTC. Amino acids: CASTLAGGPGEQFF.